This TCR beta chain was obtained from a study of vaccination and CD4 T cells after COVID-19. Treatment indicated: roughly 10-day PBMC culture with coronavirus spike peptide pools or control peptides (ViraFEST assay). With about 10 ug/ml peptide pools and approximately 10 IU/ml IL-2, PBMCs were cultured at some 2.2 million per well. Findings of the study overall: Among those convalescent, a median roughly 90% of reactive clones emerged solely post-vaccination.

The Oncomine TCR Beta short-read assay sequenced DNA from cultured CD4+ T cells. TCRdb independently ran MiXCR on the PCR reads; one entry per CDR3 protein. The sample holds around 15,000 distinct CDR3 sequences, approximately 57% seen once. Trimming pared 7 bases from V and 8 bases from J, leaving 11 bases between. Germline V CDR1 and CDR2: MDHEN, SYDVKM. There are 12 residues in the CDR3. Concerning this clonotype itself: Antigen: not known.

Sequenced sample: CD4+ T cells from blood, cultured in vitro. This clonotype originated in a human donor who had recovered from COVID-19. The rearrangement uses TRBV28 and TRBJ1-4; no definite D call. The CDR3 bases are TGTGCCAGCACCGTACAAGGGGAAAAACTGTTTTTT. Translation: CASTVQGEKLFF.